Here is one T cell receptor beta chain with its context. One end of the junction does not line up with germline, which may come from a read error. The data originate from a study of blood T cell repertoires in COVID-19. Original handling: Quantification of nucleated cells was approximated via reference gene primer amplification. The method was immunoSEQ multiplex PCR; TCRdb's version includes in-frame clones alone and lacks a portion of them. The V and J calls and clone size are taken from that table; D and trimming were inferred from the DNA. Here the sample spans 110,000 to 150,000 clones, 84% being singletons. This receptor was obtained from a human donor in a cohort sampled during active COVID-19. Sample: peripheral blood.

CDR3 sequence reads: CASSPRGQGDSPLHF. The CDR3 nucleotides read TGTGCCAGCTCCCCACGAGGACAGGGAGATTCACCCCTCCACTTT. The gene calls are TRBV18 and TRBJ1-6, with 8 bases that match TRBD1. Per the germline V gene, CDR1 is KGHSH and CDR2 is LQKENI. This CDR3 region has 15 residues.